These T cell receptor beta chains were read from a single sample in a study of OX40 agonist ivuxolimab in advanced cancers. Method: immunoSEQ multiplex PCR; TCRdb's copy keeps in-frame clones and lacks some. The table records tens of thousands of clones, 75% to 90% of them present only once. Material: CD4+ or CD8+ T cells sorted from blood, obtained in a trial of the OX40 agonist ivuxolimab. The receptor set was obtained from an adult with an advanced solid tumor such as melanoma, head and neck, liver or kidney cancer. Each CDR3 is given with its conserved first and last residue. D genes are given only for firm matches. A row's size may be missing; if present it is once, few, many or a size class.

J	size	V	D	CDR3	DNA
TRBJ2-7	.	TRBV7-9	.	CASSFPGTGGNYEQYF	TGTGCCAGCAGCTTCCCCGGGACCGGAGGGAACTACGAGCAGTACTTC
TRBJ2-5	.	TRBV5-4	.	CASSPVRGEQYF	TGTGCCAGCAGCCCGGTTCGCGGGGAGCAGTACTTC
TRBJ2-2	.	TRBV19	TRBD1	CASSIGGQGMTGELFF	TGTGCCAGTAGTATTGGGGGACAGGGGATGACCGGGGAGCTGTTTTTT
TRBJ2-3	.	TRBV7-3	TRBD2	CASSLMRGTDTQYF	TGTGCCAGCAGCTTAATGCGGGGGACAGATACGCAGTATTTT
TRBJ2-1	.	TRBV30	.	CASGLSTYNEQFF	TGTGCCTCCGGCCTCAGCACCTACAATGAGCAGTTCTTC
TRBJ2-5	.	TRBV7-8	.	CASSLVGGPDLFQETQYF	TGTGCCAGCAGCCTCGTGGGGGGACCCGACCTATTTCAAGAGACCCAGTACTTC
TRBJ1-1	.	TRBV2	.	CASSARWGTEAFF	TGTGCCAGCAGTGCCAGATGGGGAACTGAAGCTTTCTTT
TRBJ1-2	.	TRBV6-1	.	CASSEGAGSGYGYTF	TGTGCCAGCAGTGAAGGGGCAGGGAGTGGTTATGGCTACACCTTC
TRBJ2-6	once	TRBV28	.	CASSPLGGGVGANVLTF	TGTGCCAGCAGTCCCCTTGGGGGGGGCGTTGGGGCCAACGTCCTGACTTTC
TRBJ2-1	.	TRBV27	TRBD2	CASSLGRGDRLQFF	TGTGCCAGCAGTTTGGGCCGGGGGGACCGCCTTCAGTTCTTC
TRBJ1-1	few	TRBV30	.	CAWSRTANTEAFF	TGTGCCTGGAGTAGGACAGCGAACACTGAAGCTTTCTTT
TRBJ2-5	.	TRBV28	.	CASSYLVETQYF	TGTGCCAGCAGTTACCTGGTAGAGACCCAGTACTTC
TRBJ2-5	.	TRBV18	TRBD2	CASSLSSGPETQYF	TGTGCCAGCTCACTATCTAGCGGGCCCGAGACCCAGTACTTC
TRBJ2-7	.	TRBV4-2	TRBD2	CASSQVPGLAGGTYEQYF	TGTGCCAGCAGCCAAGTCCCGGGACTAGCGGGAGGGACCTACGAGCAGTACTTC
TRBJ2-7	.	TRBV19	.	CASSSLGEQYF	TGTGCCAGTAGTTCCCTCGGGGAGCAGTACTTC
TRBJ2-5	.	TRBV10-3	.	CAISESRGGGETQYF	TGTGCCATCAGTGAGTCTAGGGGAGGAGGGGAGACCCAGTACTTC
TRBJ1-2	.	TRBV5-6	.	CASSFISGGGYTF	TGTGCCAGCAGCTTCATCTCGGGGGGTGGCTACACCTTC
TRBJ2-2	.	TRBV7-9	.	CASSAGTGELFF	TGTGCCAGCAGCGCAGGGACCGGGGAGCTGTTTTTT
TRBJ2-5	.	TRBV15	.	CATSRDYKTQYF	TGTGCCACCAGCAGAGATTATAAGACCCAGTACTTC
TRBJ1-2	.	TRBV6-5	TRBD1	CASNQGAGSYGYTF	TGTGCCAGCAATCAGGGGGCAGGTAGCTATGGCTACACCTTC
TRBJ2-4	.	TRBV28	TRBD2	CASSLSSGRGYF	TGTGCCAGCAGTTTATCCTCCGGGAGGGGGTACTTC
TRBJ2-3	.	TRBV9	.	CASSVGTGEGADTQYF	TGTGCCAGCAGCGTAGGGACCGGGGAGGGGGCAGATACGCAGTATTTT
TRBJ1-2	.	TRBV4-3	.	CASSQERSNYGYTF	TGCGCCAGCAGCCAAGAAAGGTCTAACTATGGCTACACCTTC
TRBJ2-2	.	TRBV7-2	TRBD1	CASSLNPRGSDTGELFF	TGTGCCAGCAGCTTAAACCCCAGGGGGTCTGACACCGGGGAGCTGTTTTTT
TRBJ2-1	.	TRBV2	.	CASSEGGLAWFEQFF	TGTGCCAGCAGTGAGGGCGGGTTGGCGTGGTTTGAGCAGTTCTTC
TRBJ1-2	.	TRBV29-1	.	CSASENGGYTF	TGCAGCGCCAGTGAAAACGGGGGCTACACCTTC
TRBJ2-1	.	TRBV11-1	TRBD2	CASSHSAGAGGYNEQFF	TGTGCCAGCAGCCACTCCGCGGGAGCGGGGGGCTACAATGAGCAGTTCTTC
TRBJ2-2	.	TRBV28	.	CASVGAGYAGELFF	TGTGCCAGCGTAGGGGCGGGGTATGCCGGGGAGCTGTTTTTT
TRBJ2-2	once	TRBV5-4	.	CASSQQRQGGGELFF	TGTGCCAGCAGCCAACAGAGGCAGGGTGGCGGGGAGCTGTTTTTT
TRBJ1-1	few	TRBV30	.	CAWSVPGLVTEAFF	TGTGCCTGGAGTGTACCGGGTTTGGTCACTGAAGCTTTCTTT
TRBJ1-1	.	TRBV28	.	CASSFQVAQGTEAFF	TGTGCCAGCAGTTTTCAAGTGGCCCAGGGAACTGAAGCTTTCTTT
TRBJ1-5	.	TRBV28	.	CASSLTGTGYSNQPQHF	TGTGCCAGCAGTTTAACAGGGACGGGATATAGCAATCAGCCCCAGCATTTT
TRBJ2-7	.	TRBV6-6	TRBD1	CASSSRQGYYEQYF	TGTGCCAGCAGTTCCAGACAGGGTTACTACGAGCAGTACTTC
TRBJ2-1	.	TRBV28	.	CASSLLAAVNEQFF	TGTGCCAGCAGTTTATTGGCGGCCGTGAATGAGCAGTTCTTC
TRBJ1-2	.	TRBV28	.	CASSLNADPNYGYTF	TGTGCCAGCAGTTTAAATGCAGATCCTAACTATGGCTACACCTTC
TRBJ2-7	.	TRBV6-6	TRBD1	CASSYSDRGPYEQYF	TGTGCCAGCAGTTACTCAGACAGGGGACCCTACGAGCAGTACTTC
TRBJ1-6	.	TRBV5-6	.	CASSLKGDSPLHF	TGTGCCAGCAGCCTAAAGGGTGATTCACCCCTCCACTTT
TRBJ2-7	.	TRBV7-2	.	CASRRSSYEQYF	TGTGCCAGCAGAAGGAGTTCCTACGAGCAGTACTTC